This T cell receptor beta chain was identified during a study of Ad26.COV2.S vaccination and SARS-CoV-2 variants. Across the whole study: The authors gave Ad26.COV2.S intramuscularly, either once or twice 56 days apart. Study results and limitations: Considerable breadth of spike-specific CD8+ and CD4+ T cell responses has reportedly been documented following vaccination. There was a possibility that the TCR breadth and depth analyses underestimated total T cell responses.

Profiling relied on immunoSEQ multiplex PCR, and the TCRdb table lists in-frame clones only, not all of them. In the table there are under 300,000 clones, about 83% of which are singletons. This clone was seen only once. Its antigen is unidentified. Treatment denoted: roughly 18 received Ad26.COV2.S at low or high dose, single or two shots; several received placebo; per-sample allocation not given. The samples were gathered on day 63 after the first injection of vaccine or placebo. The source was peripheral blood, collected in a trial of Ad26.COV2.S vaccine versus placebo. The TCR originated in a person between 18 and 60 years old who received the Ad26.COV2.S COVID-19 vaccine or a placebo.

This CDR3 reads CASIQGSGAPDTEAFF. CDR3 nucleotides: TGTGCCAGCATCCAGGGGTCCGGGGCACCGGACACTGAAGCTTTCTTT. V gene TRBV7-8 combines with J gene TRBJ1-1; weak D call: TRBD1 (6 bases). Germline CDR1 is SGHVS and CDR2 is FQNEAQ. CDR3 length equals 16 residues. The V gene lost 7 bases and the J gene lost 3 bases, with 21 bases spanning the gap.